These T cell receptor beta chains were read from a single sample in a study of vaccination and CD4 T cells after COVID-19. Via MiXCR, TCRdb re-called the PCR reads, giving one row per CDR3 protein. Here the sample spans about 17,000 distinct CDR3 sequences, roughly 56% being singletons. These receptors are not linked to any known antigen. Input material: CD4+ T cells from blood, cultured in vitro. These receptors all come from a human donor who had recovered from COVID-19. Both conserved end residues are part of each CDR3. D genes are given only for firm matches. Rows may omit the clone size; those that give it use once, few, many or a size class.

size,J,V,length,D,CDR3,DNA
few,TRBJ2-5,TRBV30,13,TRBD1,CACIRTGAETQYF,TGTGCCTGCATCAGGACAGGGGCTGAGACCCAGTACTTC
.,TRBJ2-3,TRBV30,14,.,CGGDERRSTDTQYF,TGCGGCGGGGATGAGCGGAGGAGCACAGATACGCAGTATTTT
.,TRBJ2-2,TRBV19,14,.,CASTWAANTGELFF,TGTGCCAGTACCTGGGCGGCGAACACCGGGGAGCTGTTTTTT
.,TRBJ1-2,TRBV6-1,14,.,CASREGLTYYGYTF,TGTGCCAGCAGGGAGGGGCTGACCTACTATGGCTACACCTTC
.,TRBJ2-2,TRBV7-2,14,.,CASSSPGGTGELFF,TGTGCCAGCAGCTCCCCCGGGGGCACCGGGGAGCTGTTTTTT
.,TRBJ1-1,TRBV14,14,.,CASSLRDMNTEAFF,TGTGCCAGCAGCCTCCGGGACATGAACACTGAAGCTTTCTTT
.,TRBJ2-2,TRBV12-3/TRBV12-4,13,.,CASSPQGAGELFF,TGTGCCAGCAGTCCCCAAGGGGCCGGGGAGCTGTTTTTT
.,TRBJ2-7,TRBV28,14,TRBD1,CASSFGTGSYEQYF,TGTGCCAGCAGTTTCGGGACAGGGTCCTACGAGCAGTACTTC
.,TRBJ2-3,TRBV7-9,16,TRBD2,CASSLGTSGPTDTQYF,TGTGCCAGCAGCTTGGGGACTAGCGGGCCCACAGATACGCAGTATTTT
.,TRBJ2-2,TRBV7-9,18,.,CASSLRASVRSNTGELFF,TGTGCCAGCAGCTTAAGGGCCTCCGTCAGGAGTAACACCGGGGAGCTGTTTTTT
.,TRBJ1-5,TRBV29-1,14,.,CSVGTEFSNQPQHF,TGCAGCGTGGGCACAGAATTTAGCAATCAGCCCCAGCATTTT
few,TRBJ1-5,TRBV28,15,.,CASSPRGRGGQPQHF,TGTGCCAGCAGTCCCCGAGGCAGGGGCGGTCAGCCCCAGCATTTT
few,TRBJ1-2,TRBV6-5,15,TRBD1,CASSYSGTGDYGYTF,TGTGCCAGCAGTTACTCGGGGACAGGAGACTATGGCTACACCTTC
few,TRBJ1-2,TRBV7-3,15,.,CASSLVGGKGDGYTF,TGTGCCAGCAGCTTGGTTGGAGGGAAGGGGGATGGCTACACCTTC
few,TRBJ2-3,TRBV24-1,15,TRBD2,CATTSSGASTDTQYF,TGTGCCACAACTTCGAGCGGGGCGAGCACAGATACGCAGTATTTT
.,TRBJ1-4,TRBV20-1,12,.,CSAHSTNEKLFF,TGCAGTGCTCATTCAACTAATGAAAAACTGTTTTTT
.,TRBJ2-1,TRBV20-1,16,TRBD2,CSASTGLAGISNEQFF,TGCAGTGCCAGTACGGGACTAGCGGGGATCTCAAATGAGCAGTTCTTC
.,TRBJ1-3,TRBV27,15,.,CASRSPIGSGNTIYF,TGTGCCAGCAGGAGCCCCATCGGCTCTGGAAACACCATATATTTT
.,TRBJ1-6,TRBV20-1,13,.,CSALGSADSPLHF,TGCAGTGCTCTGGGGTCGGCGGACTCACCCCTCCACTTT
few,TRBJ1-2,TRBV24-1,13,.,CATSDRTAYGYTF,TGTGCCACCAGTGACCGGACAGCATATGGCTACACCTTC
.,TRBJ1-1,TRBV2,16,.,CASSRDQGARATEAFF,TGTGCCAGCAGCCGCGACCAGGGTGCCCGTGCAACTGAAGCTTTCTTT
.,TRBJ2-1,TRBV20-1,13,.,CSARGLVYNEQFF,TGCAGTGCTAGAGGACTAGTGTACAATGAGCAGTTCTTC
.,TRBJ1-2,TRBV7-2,13,.,CASSFSENYGYTF,TGTGCCAGCAGCTTTTCGGAAAACTATGGCTACACCTTC
.,TRBJ1-2,TRBV20-1,13,.,CSARGSQGRGYTF,TGCAGTGCTAGAGGGAGCCAGGGCCGTGGCTACACCTTC
.,TRBJ2-1,TRBV12-3/TRBV12-4,16,TRBD1,CASSLHGTARAYEQFF,TGTGCCAGCAGTTTACACGGGACAGCCAGGGCTTATGAGCAGTTCTTC
.,TRBJ2-5,TRBV7-9,15,.,CASSLRSGARETQYF,TGTGCCAGCAGCTTAAGGTCCGGGGCCAGGGAGACCCAGTACTTC
.,TRBJ1-5,TRBV2,15,TRBD1,CASTRGQVSNQPQHF,TGTGCCAGCACCCGAGGACAGGTTAGCAATCAGCCCCAGCATTTT
.,TRBJ2-2,TRBV7-7,15,TRBD2,CASSLQSSGAGELFF,TGTGCTAGCAGCTTACAGTCGAGCGGGGCCGGGGAGCTGTTTTTT
.,TRBJ2-2,TRBV12-3/TRBV12-4,13,.,CASNHVGTGELFF,TGTGCCAGCAACCACGTGGGCACCGGGGAGCTGTTTTTT
.,TRBJ1-1,TRBV6-1,11,.,CASSDGREAFF,TGTGCCAGCAGCGATGGCAGGGAAGCTTTCTTT